The 6 T cell receptor beta chains listed next were all sequenced from one sample in a study of blood T cell repertoires in COVID-19. Produced via immunoSEQ multiplex PCR; TCRdb's table is partial and in-frame only. The table shows about 200,000 clones, with 70% to 85% occurring only once. Material for sequencing was peripheral blood. Every receptor here comes from a human donor in a cohort sampled during active COVID-19.

The chain links TRBV11-2 to TRBJ2-3, with D maybe TRBD2 (5 bases). The CDR3 sequence is 17 residues long. V was shortened by 1 base and J by 4 bases, with 18 bases between the two germline ends. Germline assignment: CDR1 SGHAT and CDR2 FQNNGV. For the CDR3, the DNA is TGTGCCAGCAGCTTAGTTCGGGGTCTCGGAGGTTCAGATACGCAGTATTTT. Its protein is CASSLVRGLGGSDTQYF.

Only one count was recorded for this clone. The CDR3 sequence: CSASGREGQETQYF. DNA of the CDR3: TGCAGTGCTAGTGGGCGGGAGGGCCAGGAGACCCAGTACTTC. The chain employs TRBV20-1 and TRBJ2-5; 9 bases are a match to TRBD2. The J segment lost 5 bases and the V segment lost 3 bases, leaving 7 bases of the junction unmatched. There are 14 residues in the CDR3. CDR1 DFQATT and CDR2 SNEGSKA come from the germline V gene (reference sequence).

V gene TRBV2 combines with J gene TRBJ2-5, with 7 bases matching TRBD2. V gave up 7 bases and J gave up 2 bases; unmatched junction bases: 10. Germline V gene data show CDR1 as SNHLY and CDR2 as FYNNEI. CDR3 length equals 15 residues. DNA for the CDR3: TGTGCCAGCATGGACGGGGGAGGGCGACAAGAGACCCAGTACTTC. It encodes CASMDGGGRQETQYF.

Worth noting for this clone: This sample also contains other DNA sequences that code for the same CDR3. The chain recombines TRBV19 with TRBJ1-1; D possibly corresponds to TRBD1 (6 bases). Trimming left V 5 bases short and J 2 bases short, with 9 bases between. Germline assignment: CDR1 LNHDA and CDR2 SQIVND (reference sequence). CDR3 size: 13 residues. CDR3 sequence (DNA): TGTGCCAGTAGTCGGGGGGCCAACACTGAAGCTTTCTTT. Protein: CASSRGANTEAFF.

The CDR3 DNA follows: TGTGCCAGCAGTGGTGGGAGACAGGGGGCGGAGACCCAGTACTTC. Protein sequence: CASSGGRQGAETQYF. This sequence joins TRBV28 and TRBJ2-5; 10 positions agree with TRBD1. Germline values: CDR1 MDHEN, CDR2 SYDVKM. The CDR3 is made up of 15 amino acids. Trimming took 5 bases from V and 5 from J; bases not matched to a gene: 8.

The chain is built from TRBV1 and TRBJ2-3; TRBD2, the table's D call, lacks a check against the DNA. TRBV1 is marked as a pseudogene. CDR3 length: 16 residues. The CDR3 nucleotides are TGCACCAGCAGCCAAGATGGCGCGGGAGTAGCAGATACGCAGTATTTT. Translation gives CTSSQDGAGVADTQYF.